Shown below are 11 T cell receptor beta chains from a single sample sequenced in a study of T cells in Graves' hyperthyroidism and ophthalmopathy. The source material, RNA transcripts, was used to amplify TCR beta CDR3 regions. HTBI primers were the set used in a first-round RT-PCR of the TCR CDR3. One entry per CDR3 protein, called by TCRdb with MiXCR from the multiplex PCR reads. Seen here are 300,000 to 400,000 distinct CDR3 sequences, more than 12% observed once, and the top ten hold about 20%. The sequencing sample was made of blood. The receptors here all came from a woman aged 25-40 years with Graves' ophthalmopathy.

This clonotype was counted at least ten times. The chain uses TRBV27 and TRBJ1-2; D gene ambiguous. Germline-derived CDR1 and CDR2 are MNHEY and SMNVEV (reference sequence). V shed 6 bases and J shed 6 bases, with 8 bases lying between them. There are 11 residues in the CDR3. CDR3 nucleotides: TGTGCCAGCAGGGATTCCAATGGCTACACCTTC. It codes for CASRDSNGYTF.

This clonotype appeared many times. The chain couples TRBV27 to TRBJ1-4; D remains ambiguous. Trimming left V 3 bases short and J 5 bases short, with 7 bases between. Germline V gene lookup returns CDR1 MNHEY and CDR2 SMNVEV (reference sequence). The CDR3 has 13 residues. The CDR3 region is CASSFWKNEKLFF. CDR3 in DNA: TGTGCCAGCAGTTTTTGGAAAAATGAAAAACTGTTTTTT.

This clonotype occurred many times. This sequence joins TRBV7-2 and TRBJ2-2; perhaps TRBD2 as D (6 bases). In germline, CDR1 is SGHTA, CDR2 FQGNSA. The V end lost 0 bases, the J end lost 7 bases, and 15 bases lay between the germline ends. The CDR3 runs to 16 residues. The CDR3 spells CASSLAMGTSFGELFF. For the CDR3, the DNA is TGTGCCAGCAGCTTAGCCATGGGGACTTCGTTCGGGGAGCTGTTTTTT.

The V gene is TRBV6-5, the J gene TRBJ1-5; D ambiguous. The V end lost 2 bases, the J end lost 5 bases, and 10 bases lay between the germline ends. The V gene's germline CDR1 is MNHEY and CDR2 SVGAGI. This CDR3 spans 14 amino acids. CDR3 nucleotides: TGTGCCAGCAGTTACGCCAGGTTGGATCAGCCCCAGCATTTT. Translation gives CASSYARLDQPQHF.

The chain recombines TRBV4-2 with TRBJ1-2; D remains ambiguous. Germline V gives CDR1 LGHNA, CDR2 YNFKEQ. V lost 0 bases, J lost 5 bases, and 25 bases lay in between. The CDR3 loop spans 19 amino acids. CDR3 sequence reads: CASSQDVPLSQGLGYGYTF. The CDR3 DNA reads as TGTGCCAGCAGCCAAGATGTCCCCCTGTCTCAAGGGTTGGGATATGGCTACACCTTC.

This clonotype was detected many times. This CDR3 is CASSQDIDTQYF. CDR3 DNA: TGCGCCAGCAGCCAAGATATAGATACGCAGTATTTT. This rearrangement joins TRBV4-1 to TRBJ2-3; D is uncertain. CDR1 MGHRA and CDR2 YSYEKL come from the germline V gene. The CDR3 has 12 residues. Trimming cost V 0 bases and J 5 bases, with 3 bases left between them.

This clonotype has a handful of counts. This rearrangement joins TRBV14 to TRBJ2-3; D is possibly TRBD1 (6 bases). The germline V gene encodes CDR1 SGHDN and CDR2 FVKESK. The V end was cut by 3 bases, the J end by 5 bases, with 12 bases between. The CDR3 is made up of 14 amino acids. CDR3 loop: CASSHITGQDTQYF. DNA of the CDR3: TGTGCCAGCAGCCATATCACAGGGCAAGATACGCAGTATTTT.

This clonotype was seen ten or more times. The V gene is TRBV7-6, the J gene TRBJ2-7; 9 nucleotides line up with TRBD1. The CDR3 has 15 residues. The V segment lost 3 bases and the J segment 2 bases; nucleotides outside the gene matches: 5. CDR1 and CDR2 (germline): SGHVS, FNYEAQ. CDR3 sequence (DNA): TGTGCCAGCAGCTTCGGCCGACAGGGGGCCTACGAGCAGTACTTC. Translated, it gives CASSFGRQGAYEQYF.

This clonotype was seen many times. The chain combines TRBV7-6 with TRBJ2-5; 16 nucleotides align to TRBD2. The J segment lost 4 bases and the V segment lost 5 bases, leaving 13 bases of the junction unmatched. Germline V gene sequence: CDR1 SGHVS, CDR2 FNYEAQ. There are 19 residues in the CDR3. CDR3 loop: CASSPQSGLAGGRRETQYF. The CDR3, as DNA: TGTGCCAGCAGCCCACAATCGGGACTAGCGGGGGGGCGGAGAGAGACCCAGTACTTC.

This clonotype was counted a few times. The chain employs TRBV10-3 and TRBJ2-2, with 9 nucleotides matching TRBD1. The germline gives CDR1 ENHRY, CDR2 SYGVKD. Unmatched junction bases numbered 7, after V lost 4 bases and J lost 7 bases. CDR3 length equals 15 residues. CDR3 residues: CAISVGQGNGGELFF. DNA of the CDR3: TGTGCCATCAGTGTCGGACAGGGGAACGGCGGGGAGCTGTTTTTT.

As concerns this clonotype: This may be a read error: a much more frequent sequence differs by one nucleotide. The J gene is TRBJ2-7, the V gene TRBV18; D could derive from TRBD1 or TRBD2 (6 bases each). V lost 6 bases, J lost 3 bases, and 18 bases lay in between. Germline V gene data show CDR1 as KGHSH and CDR2 as LQKENI. There are 15 residues in the CDR3. The CDR3 DNA sequence: TGTGCCAGCTCCCCTAGGGGGGCGCTTCTCTACGAGCAGTACTTC. Translating gives CASSPRGALLYEQYF.